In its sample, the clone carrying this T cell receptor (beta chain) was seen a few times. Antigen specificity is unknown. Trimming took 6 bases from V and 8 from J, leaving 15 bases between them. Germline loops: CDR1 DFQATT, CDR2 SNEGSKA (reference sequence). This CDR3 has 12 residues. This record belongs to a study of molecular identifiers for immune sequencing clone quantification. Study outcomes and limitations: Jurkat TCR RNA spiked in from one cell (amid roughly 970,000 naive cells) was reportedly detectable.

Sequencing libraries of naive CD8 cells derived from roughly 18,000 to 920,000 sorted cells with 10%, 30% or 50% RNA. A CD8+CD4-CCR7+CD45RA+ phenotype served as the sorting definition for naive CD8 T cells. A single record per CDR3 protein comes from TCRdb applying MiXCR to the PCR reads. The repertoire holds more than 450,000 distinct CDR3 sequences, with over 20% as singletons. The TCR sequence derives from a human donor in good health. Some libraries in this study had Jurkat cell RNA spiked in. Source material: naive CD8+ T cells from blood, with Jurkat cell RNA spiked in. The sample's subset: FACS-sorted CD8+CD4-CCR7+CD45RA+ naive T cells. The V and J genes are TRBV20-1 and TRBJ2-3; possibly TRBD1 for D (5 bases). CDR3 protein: CSADQGLGTQYF. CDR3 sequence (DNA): TGCAGTGCGGACCAGGGTCTTGGTACGCAGTATTTT.